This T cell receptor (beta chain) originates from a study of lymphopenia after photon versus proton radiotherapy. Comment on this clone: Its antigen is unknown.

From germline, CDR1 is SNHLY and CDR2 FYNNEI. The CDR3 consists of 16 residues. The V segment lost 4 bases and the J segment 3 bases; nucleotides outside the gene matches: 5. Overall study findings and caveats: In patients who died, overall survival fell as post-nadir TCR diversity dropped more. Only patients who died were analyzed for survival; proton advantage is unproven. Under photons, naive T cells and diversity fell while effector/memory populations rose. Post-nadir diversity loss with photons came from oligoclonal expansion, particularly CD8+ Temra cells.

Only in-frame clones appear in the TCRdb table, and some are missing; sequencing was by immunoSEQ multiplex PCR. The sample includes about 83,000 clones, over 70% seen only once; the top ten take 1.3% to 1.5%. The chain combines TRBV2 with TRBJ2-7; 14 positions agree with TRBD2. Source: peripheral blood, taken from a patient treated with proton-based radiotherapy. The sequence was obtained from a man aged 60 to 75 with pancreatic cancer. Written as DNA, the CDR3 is TGTGCCAGCAGTGGACGACTAGCGGGAGGGGTCTACGAGCAGTACTTC. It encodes CASSGRLAGGVYEQYF.